This TCR beta chain is drawn from a study of blood T cell repertoires in COVID-19. Study information: COVID-19 samples from acute and convalescent phases originated in the United States, Italy and Spain.

Repertoires were generated with immunoSEQ multiplex PCR, while TCRdb's copy carries only in-frame clones and drops some. The data show roughly 570,000 clones, around 90% seen once. Germline CDR1 reads GTSNPN; CDR2 reads SVGIG (reference sequence). The V segment lost 2 bases and the J segment 6 bases; nucleotides outside the gene matches: 8. The CDR3 totals 15 residues. The chain has TRBV30 and TRBJ2-5, with 11 bases lining up with TRBD2. The sequence came from a woman between 50 and 59 years old with COVID-19, enrolled during active disease. The specimen sequenced was peripheral blood. CDR3 sequence: CAWSFNSGGGKTQYF. The CDR3 DNA reads as TGTGCCTGGAGTTTCAATAGCGGGGGGGGAAAGACCCAGTACTTC.